Below, 19 T cell receptor beta chains from the same sample are listed, as sequenced in a study of blood T cell repertoires in COVID-19. Repertoires were generated with immunoSEQ multiplex PCR, while TCRdb's copy carries only in-frame clones and drops some. The sample has approximately 290,000 clones; approximately 91% are singletons. The sequencing sample was made of peripheral blood. These receptors were obtained from a woman aged 60-75 years with acute or convalescent COVID-19.

This sequence joins TRBV7-2 and TRBJ2-5; TRBD1 matches at 9 bases. Germline CDR1 and CDR2: SGHTA and FQGNSA. After removal of 7 bases from V and 3 bases from J, the junction contained 9 bases not matched to a gene. The CDR3 is 15 residues long. CDR3 DNA: TGTGCCAGCACCTCCCGGGGGACAGGGAAAGAGACCCAGTACTTC. Residues: CASTSRGTGKETQYF.

The rearrangement uses TRBV18 and TRBJ1-5; D gene uncertain. The CDR3 totals 15 residues. The V and J ends lost 5 bases and 3 bases respectively, with 14 bases between them. Germline assignment: CDR1 KGHSH and CDR2 LQKENI. The CDR3 loop is CASSAQEHFNQPQHF. The DNA of the CDR3 is TGTGCCAGCTCAGCACAAGAACATTTCAATCAGCCCCAGCATTTT.

Only one count was recorded for this clone. This chain joins TRBV10-3 and TRBJ2-7; 9 bases map to TRBD2. CDR3 length equals 16 residues. Trimming took 3 bases from V and 0 from J; bases not matched to a gene: 6. Germline CDR1 and CDR2: ENHRY and SYGVKD. The CDR3 DNA reads TGTGCCATCAGTGACCCCGGGACTAGCAACTCCTACGAGCAGTACTTC. Translated, it gives CAISDPGTSNSYEQYF.

The chain joins TRBV7-9 to TRBJ2-1; TRBD2 is a possible D gene (6 bases). The CDR3 spans 14 residues. CDR1 is SEHNR, CDR2 FQNEAQ, per germline (reference sequence). The germline V and J ends were trimmed by 1 base and 5 bases, with 9 bases remaining between them. CDR3 loop: CASSLGGTDNEQFF. Here the CDR3 DNA reads TGTGCCAGCAGCTTAGGTGGGACTGACAATGAGCAGTTCTTC.

This clone was seen once. The chain uses TRBV25-1 and TRBJ1-4; no firm D call. This CDR3 contains 15 residues. V dropped 2 bases and J dropped 4 bases, with 11 bases sitting between them. The germline V gene encodes CDR1 MGHDK and CDR2 SYGVNS. CDR3 in DNA: TGTGCCAGCAGTGAAAAGATGAGCTATAATGAAAAACTGTTTTTT. Translation gives CASSEKMSYNEKLFF.

As DNA, the CDR3 is TGTGCCAGCAGCCCGGGACAGGATAATCAGCCCCAGCATTTT. Its protein is CASSPGQDNQPQHF. This sequence joins TRBV9 and TRBJ1-5; 8 nucleotides align to TRBD1. CDR1 and CDR2 from the germline V gene are SGDLS and YYNGEE. V shed 4 bases and J 4 bases; nucleotides not matched to a gene: 4. CDR3 length: 14 amino acids. The whole variable domain, filled in from reference TRBV9 and TRBJ1-5, reads DSGVTQTPKHLITATGQRVTLRCSPRSGDLSVYWYQQSLDQGLQFLIQYYNGEERAKGNILERFSAQQFPDLHSELNLSSLELGDSALYFCASSPGQDNQPQHFGDGTRLSIL.

This clone was detected only a few times. The rearrangement joins TRBV28 to TRBJ1-5, with D possibly TRBD1 on 6 matching bases. Trimming removed 7 bases from V and 5 bases from J, with 27 bases in between. Germline V gene lookup returns CDR1 MDHEN and CDR2 SYDVKM. The CDR3 consists of 18 residues. The CDR3 loop is CASKFILGTFARDQPQHF. The CDR3 DNA follows: TGTGCCAGCAAGTTTATCCTCGGGACATTCGCCCGTGATCAGCCCCAGCATTTT. Together with reference TRBV28 and TRBJ1-5, the CDR3 gives the full variable domain: DVKVTQSSRYLVKRTGEKVFLECVQDMDHENMFWYRQDPGLGLRLIYFSYDVKMKEKGDIPEGYSVSREKKERFSLILESASTNQTSMYLCASKFILGTFARDQPQHFGDGTRLSIL.

This sequence joins TRBV28 and TRBJ1-1; 9 bases align to TRBD1. V was pared by 3 bases and J by 8 bases, with 7 bases of the junction left unmatched. The CDR3 has 14 amino acids. The germline gives CDR1 MDHEN, CDR2 SYDVKM. The CDR3 DNA follows: TGTGCCAGCAGTTTCGGACAGGGGAAATCGGAAGCTTTCTTT. This translates into CASSFGQGKSEAFF. The whole variable domain, filled in from reference TRBV28 and TRBJ1-1, reads DVKVTQSSRYLVKRTGEKVFLECVQDMDHENMFWYRQDPGLGLRLIYFSYDVKMKEKGDIPEGYSVSREKKERFSLILESASTNQTSMYLCASSFGQGKSEAFFGQGTRLTVV.

The genes are TRBV14 and TRBJ1-1, with 8 bases identical to TRBD1. Germline trimming cut 5 bases from V and 4 bases from J; bases unmatched to any gene: 9. CDR1 is SGHDN, CDR2 FVKESK, per germline. This CDR3 spans 15 amino acids. The CDR3 loop reads CASSEDRARSTEAFF. The CDR3 DNA reads TGTGCCAGCAGCGAGGACAGGGCGCGGAGCACTGAAGCTTTCTTT.

This clone was counted once. The gene calls are TRBV7-7 and TRBJ2-2; D perhaps matches TRBD2 (6 bases). Per the germline V gene, CDR1 is SSHAT and CDR2 is FNYEAQ (reference sequence). The CDR3 contains 13 residues. With 5 bases removed from V and 10 bases from J, the gap between germline ends came to 14 bases. CDR3 sequence: CASSPRTGEELFF. CDR3 DNA: TGTGCCAGCAGCCCCCGTACGGGAGAGGAGCTGTTTTTT.

The chain recombines TRBV21-1 with TRBJ2-7; whether TRBD2, the table's D call, matches the DNA was not checked. TRBV21-1 is described as a pseudogene. This CDR3 spans 15 amino acids. The CDR3 region has the DNA TGTGCCAGCAGCAAAGCGCAACTAGAAAGCTACGAGCAGTACTTC. Translating it yields CASSKAQLESYEQYF.

This chain uses TRBV28 with TRBJ2-7; 14 bases are shared with TRBD2. V was clipped by 4 bases and J by 2 bases; unmatched bases: 10. Per germline, CDR1 MDHEN and CDR2 SYDVKM. This CDR3 is 18 amino acids long. DNA for the CDR3: TGTGCCAGCAGTTCTCGGGAAGGGACTAGCGGGGGAACCTACGAGCAGTACTTC. It is translated as CASSSREGTSGGTYEQYF. Looking up the rest from reference TRBV28 and TRBJ2-7 gives the full variable domain: DVKVTQSSRYLVKRTGEKVFLECVQDMDHENMFWYRQDPGLGLRLIYFSYDVKMKEKGDIPEGYSVSREKKERFSLILESASTNQTSMYLCASSSREGTSGGTYEQYFGPGTRLTVT.

This chain uses TRBV27 with TRBJ2-3; 9 bases map to TRBD2. Germline values: CDR1 MNHEY, CDR2 SMNVEV (reference sequence). V shed 8 bases, J shed 6 bases, and the junction held 12 bases outside the gene matches. This CDR3 region has 15 residues. CDR3 nucleotide sequence: TGTGCCAGCCATCGAGCGGGGGGAGTTCTGGATACGCAGTATTTT. This gives the protein CASHRAGGVLDTQYF.

This CDR3 reads CASSFRFLTTDTQYF. CDR3 bases: TGTGCCAGCAGTTTCAGATTCTTGACTACAGATACGCAGTATTTT. This chain joins TRBV28 and TRBJ2-3; no reliable D call. V was shortened by 3 bases and J by 3 bases, with 13 bases between the two germline ends. The CDR3 has 15 amino acids. Germline V gene data show CDR1 as MDHEN and CDR2 as SYDVKM.

The chain recombines TRBV9 with TRBJ2-2; possibly TRBD1 for D (6 bases). V shed 3 bases and J shed 4 bases, with 16 bases lying between them. The CDR3 covers 16 residues. Germline CDR1 is SGDLS and CDR2 is YYNGEE. CDR3 in amino acids: CASSGPRGGRTGELFF. CDR3 DNA sequence: TGTGCCAGCAGCGGACCCCGTGGGGGCCGCACCGGGGAGCTGTTTTTT.

V is TRBV5-1 and J is TRBJ2-1; D is possibly TRBD2 (6 bases). The CDR3 is made up of 16 amino acids. Germline-derived CDR1 and CDR2 are SGHRS and YFSETQ. With 7 bases removed from V and 1 base from J, the gap between germline ends came to 18 bases. CDR3 nucleotides: TGCGCCAGCGGTGTCTCGGCGGGAACATCCTACAATGAGCAGTTCTTC. This encodes CASGVSAGTSYNEQFF.

The chain joins TRBV19 to TRBJ2-1, with D unresolved. Trimming cost V 3 bases and J 6 bases, with 6 bases left between them. The CDR3 extends over 12 amino acids. Per germline, CDR1 LNHDA and CDR2 SQIVND (reference sequence). CDR3 sequence: CASSMTTNEQFF. The CDR3 nucleotides read TGTGCCAGTAGTATGACAACCAATGAGCAGTTCTTC.

The V gene is TRBV5-1, the J gene TRBJ1-1; TRBD1 aligns across 7 bases. The CDR3 totals 16 residues. The junction had 13 bases not matched to a gene; V was cut back by 4 bases and J by 4 bases. Germline loops: CDR1 SGHRS, CDR2 YFSETQ. In DNA, the CDR3 is TGCGCCAGCAGCGAGAACCCGGGGACAGCCCCCACTGAAGCTTTCTTT. It specifies CASSENPGTAPTEAFF.

The chain is built from TRBV19 and TRBJ2-7; a weak D match, TRBD2 (6 bases). Germline V gene lookup returns CDR1 LNHDA and CDR2 SQIVND (reference sequence). CDR3 length: 15 residues. V dropped 2 bases and J dropped 0 bases, with 11 bases sitting between them. The CDR3 region is CASSIIAVGSYEQYF. Here the CDR3 DNA reads TGTGCCAGTAGTATAATAGCGGTTGGCTCCTACGAGCAGTACTTC.